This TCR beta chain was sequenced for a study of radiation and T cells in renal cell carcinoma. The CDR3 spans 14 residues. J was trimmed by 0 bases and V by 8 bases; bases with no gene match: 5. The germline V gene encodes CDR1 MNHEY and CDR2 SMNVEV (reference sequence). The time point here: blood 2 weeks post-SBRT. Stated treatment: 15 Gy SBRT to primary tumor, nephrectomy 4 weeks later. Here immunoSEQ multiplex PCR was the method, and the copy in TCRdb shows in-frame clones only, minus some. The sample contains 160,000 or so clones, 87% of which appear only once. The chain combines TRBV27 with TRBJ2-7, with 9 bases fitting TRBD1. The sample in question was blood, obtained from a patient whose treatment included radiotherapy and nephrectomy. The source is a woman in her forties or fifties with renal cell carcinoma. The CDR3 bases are TGTGCCAGCTCACAGGGGGCACTCTCCTACGAGCAGTACTTC. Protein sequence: CASSQGALSYEQYF.